These 28 T cell receptor beta chains were all obtained from the same sample, sequenced in a study of cytomegalovirus exposure and HLA in healthy donors. The PCR had 60 Vbeta and 13 Jbeta primers. Only in-frame clones appear in the TCRdb table, and some are missing; sequencing was by immunoSEQ multiplex PCR. The repertoire consists of around 150,000 clones, with roughly 85% occurring once and the leading ten covering under 2.5%. The material sequenced was PBMCs. All receptors come from a man between 35 and 55 years old in good health and CMV-seronegative.

The chain recombines TRBV15 with TRBJ1-1; D remains ambiguous. There are 13 residues in the CDR3. Germline V gene sequence: CDR1 LNHNV, CDR2 YYDKDF (reference sequence). Trimming cost V 1 base and J 7 bases, with 10 bases left between them. As DNA, the CDR3 is TGTGCCACCAGCAGAGGACCGACGGGTGAAGCTTTCTTT. It is translated as CATSRGPTGEAFF. The full variable domain, with the rest looked up from reference TRBV15 and TRBJ1-1, is DAMVIQNPRYQVTQFGKPVTLSCSQTLNHNVMYWYQQKSSQAPKLLFHYYDKDFNNEADTPDNFQSRRPNTSFCFLDIRSPGLGDTAMYLCATSRGPTGEAFFGQGTRLTVV.

There are a few counts of this clone. V and J are TRBV5-4 and TRBJ2-5, with TRBD1 matching over 8 bases. Losses at the gene ends were 4 bases for V and 3 bases for J; bases not matched to a gene: 5. The CDR3 contains 14 residues. CDR1 is SGHNT and CDR2 is YYREEE in the germline V gene (reference sequence). The DNA of the CDR3 is TGTGCCAGCAGCCTTGGACAGGGCAAAGAGACCCAGTACTTC. Translating it yields CASSLGQGKETQYF.

The chain is built from TRBV9 and TRBJ1-2; 8 nucleotides match TRBD1. The CDR3 consists of 14 residues. Germline V gene lookup returns CDR1 SGDLS and CDR2 YYNGEE. With 3 bases clipped from V and 4 bases from J, the junction kept 5 bases outside the gene matches. The CDR3: CASSEGTGIYGYTF. The CDR3 DNA follows: TGTGCCAGCAGCGAAGGGACAGGTATCTATGGCTACACCTTC.

The chain carries TRBV6-1 and TRBJ2-7, with TRBD1 as a possible D gene (5 bases). This CDR3 spans 14 amino acids. V lost 3 bases, J lost 0 bases, and 9 bases lay in between. Per germline, CDR1 MNHNS and CDR2 SASEGT. CDR3 sequence: CASSDSGHSYEQYF. CDR3 coding DNA: TGTGCCAGCAGTGACTCAGGGCACTCCTACGAGCAGTACTTC.

This rearrangement joins TRBV28 to TRBJ1-5; D might be TRBD1 (5 bases). In germline, CDR1 is MDHEN, CDR2 SYDVKM. This CDR3 region has 15 residues. Trimming stripped 6 bases from V and 5 bases from J, with 17 bases between. As DNA, the CDR3 is TGTGCCAGCAGATCCTTTACAGGTCAGCATCAGCCCCAGCATTTT. Translating it yields CASRSFTGQHQPQHF.

The chain recombines TRBV19 with TRBJ2-1, with TRBD2 matching 14 bases. This CDR3 spans 16 amino acids. The V segment lost 5 bases and the J segment 0 bases; nucleotides outside the gene matches: 0. From germline, CDR1 is LNHDA and CDR2 SQIVND (reference sequence). The CDR3, as DNA: TGTGCCAGTAGTGGACTAGCGGGAGGCTCCTACAATGAGCAGTTCTTC. Translating gives CASSGLAGGSYNEQFF.

This clone was detected a few times. The CDR3: CASSQEHALAGLNEQYF. CDR3 in DNA: TGTGCCAGCAGCCAAGAGCACGCACTAGCGGGATTGAACGAGCAGTACTTC. The V call is TRBV14, the J call TRBJ2-7; TRBD2 matches at 10 bases. Losses at the gene ends were 0 bases for V and 5 bases for J; bases not matched to a gene: 10. The CDR3 has 17 residues. Germline V gives CDR1 SGHDN, CDR2 FVKESK. The variable domain in full, with the rest retrieved from reference TRBV14 and TRBJ2-7, is EAGVTQFPSHSVIEKGQTVTLRCDPISGHDNLYWYRRVMGKEIKFLLHFVKESKQDESGMPNNRFLAERTGGTYSTLKVQPAELEDSGVYFCASSQEHALAGLNEQYFGPGTRLTVT.

The chain couples TRBV2 to TRBJ1-1, with D uncertain. CDR1 is SNHLY and CDR2 is FYNNEI in the germline V gene. This CDR3 has 14 residues. V was trimmed by 3 bases and J by 2 bases, leaving 10 bases between them. The CDR3 sequence is CASSDTGVNTEAFF. DNA for the CDR3: TGTGCCAGCAGTGATACCGGGGTTAACACTGAAGCTTTCTTT.

The CDR3 spells CASTLSPNTEAFF. DNA of the CDR3: TGTGCCAGCACACTATCACCGAACACTGAAGCTTTCTTT. The chain recombines TRBV11-2 with TRBJ1-1; D call uncertain. Trimming removed 7 bases at V and 1 base at J, with 10 bases between. The length of the CDR3 is 13 residues. The germline CDR1 and CDR2 sequences are SGHAT and FQNNGV.

To note about this clone: At one end the junction does not follow the germline gene, possibly because of a read error. The chain employs TRBV7-9 and TRBJ2-1; D gene ambiguous. This CDR3 contains 14 residues. The germline gives CDR1 SEHNR, CDR2 FQNEAQ (reference sequence). CDR3 sequence: CSSSPASRYNEQFF. The CDR3 bases are TGTTCCAGCAGCCCCGCTAGTCGATACAATGAGCAGTTCTTC.

This clone appeared a few times. V is TRBV2 and J is TRBJ2-1; a weak D match, TRBD1 (5 bases). V shed 7 bases and J shed 2 bases, with 9 bases lying between them. There are 13 residues in the CDR3. CDR1 is SNHLY and CDR2 is FYNNEI in the germline V gene. In DNA form, the CDR3 reads TGTGCCAGCAATCAGGGCACCTACAATGAGCAGTTCTTC. Translating gives CASNQGTYNEQFF. The whole variable domain, filled in from reference TRBV2 and TRBJ2-1, reads EPEVTQTPSHQVTQMGQEVILRCVPISNHLYFYWYRQILGQKVEFLVSFYNNEISEKSEIFDDQFSVERPDGSNFTLKIRSTKLEDSAMYFCASNQGTYNEQFFGPGTRLTVL.

The CDR3 DNA reads TGTGCCAGCCAATCGGACAGGGCTGAGACCCAGTACTTC. This codes for CASQSDRAETQYF. The chain joins TRBV6-6 to TRBJ2-5; the match to TRBD1 covers 8 bases. The CDR3 sequence is 13 residues long. With V trimmed by 8 bases and J by 5 bases, 7 bases remained unmatched. CDR1 and CDR2 from the germline V gene are MNHNY and SVGAGI (reference sequence).

This chain joins TRBV18 and TRBJ2-7; 8 bases match TRBD2. The CDR3 length is 15 residues. V shed 3 bases, J shed 0 bases, and the junction held 4 bases outside the gene matches. CDR1 KGHSH and CDR2 LQKENI come from the germline V gene. DNA for the CDR3: TGTGCCAGCTCACCTACCGGGACTAGCTCCTACGAGCAGTACTTC. Its translation: CASSPTGTSSYEQYF.

The chain links TRBV5-1 to TRBJ2-7; TRBD2 might be the D (5 bases). CDR1 and CDR2 (germline): SGHRS, YFSETQ. CDR3 length: 16 residues. Deletions cut 4 bases from V and 6 bases from J, with 23 bases between. The CDR3 is CASSPWSTGEGFEQYF. The CDR3 region has the DNA TGCGCCAGCAGCCCCTGGTCGACCGGCGAGGGTTTCGAGCAGTACTTC.

The V call is TRBV30, the J call TRBJ1-2, with 7 bases that match TRBD1. Unmatched junction bases numbered 11, after V lost 5 bases and J lost 5 bases. Looked up from germline, CDR1 is GTSNPN and CDR2 is SVGIG (reference sequence). There are 14 residues in the CDR3. The CDR3 is CAWGVGQAIYGYTF. In nucleotides, the CDR3 is TGTGCCTGGGGGGTTGGACAGGCGATTTATGGCTACACCTTC.

The chain is built from TRBV27 and TRBJ2-7; 9 bases fit TRBD2. Trimming took 5 bases from V and 0 from J; bases not matched to a gene: 14. This CDR3 has 18 amino acids. CDR1 and CDR2 from the germline V gene are MNHEY and SMNVEV (reference sequence). The chain's CDR3 is CASSPGTSIGRSSYEQYF. In DNA form, the CDR3 reads TGTGCCAGCAGTCCCGGGACTAGCATCGGAAGGAGCTCCTACGAGCAGTACTTC.

This chain links TRBV7-2 with TRBJ2-2; D perhaps matches TRBD1 (6 bases). This CDR3 contains 17 residues. Deletions cut 3 bases from V and 5 bases from J, with 19 bases between. Germline values: CDR1 SGHTA, CDR2 FQGNSA. CDR3 coding DNA: TGTGCCAGCAGCTTCAGGCCGGGGCTAACAGGGACCGGGGAGCTGTTTTTT. Residues: CASSFRPGLTGTGELFF.

There are a few counts of this clone. The V and J genes are TRBV5-4 and TRBJ2-7, with TRBD2 as a possible D gene (5 bases). The germline gives CDR1 SGHNT, CDR2 YYREEE (reference sequence). Trimming cost V 0 bases and J 4 bases, with 20 bases left between them. CDR3 length equals 17 residues. The CDR3 region is CASSLDVGAASPYEQYF. CDR3 bases: TGTGCCAGCAGCTTGGATGTGGGAGCGGCCTCCCCGTACGAGCAGTACTTC.

The chain has TRBV6-5 and TRBJ2-1, with D unresolved. This CDR3 has 16 residues. Trimming took 2 bases from V and 6 from J, leaving 17 bases between them. Germline CDR1 reads MNHEY; CDR2 reads SVGAGI. The CDR3 bases are TGTGCCAGCAGTTACGGCATGGGCTTATCTTCCAATGAGCAGTTCTTC. Its protein is CASSYGMGLSSNEQFF.

This clone came up a few times. The rearrangement uses TRBV5-4 and TRBJ2-6; TRBD2 matches at 8 bases. The CDR3 loop spans 17 amino acids. V lost 3 bases, J lost 2 bases, and 7 bases stayed unmatched. CDR1 and CDR2 (germline): SGHNT, YYREEE (reference sequence). The CDR3 DNA is TGTGCCAGCAGCTCAGGCGGGGGGCGCCCTGGGGCCAACGTCCTGACTTTC. Its protein is CASSSGGGRPGANVLTF.

The rearrangement links TRBV28 to TRBJ1-5; no clear D. With 7 bases removed from V and 0 bases from J, the gap between germline ends came to 19 bases. The CDR3 length is 17 residues. CDR1 and CDR2 (germline): MDHEN, SYDVKM. The CDR3 nucleotides read TGTGCCAGCAAATTACCCGGCGGTCCCTATAGCAATCAGCCCCAGCATTTT. Its translation is CASKLPGGPYSNQPQHF.

The chain recombines TRBV19 with TRBJ2-6, with TRBD1 identical over 7 bases. The CDR3 runs to 17 residues. The trim removed 6 bases at V and 1 base at J, leaving 9 bases unmatched. CDR1 and CDR2 (germline): LNHDA, SQIVND (reference sequence). The CDR3 loop reads CASREGTGVSGANVLTF. The CDR3 nucleotides are TGTGCCAGTAGAGAGGGTACAGGGGTGTCTGGGGCCAACGTCCTGACTTTC.

The genes are TRBV7-2 and TRBJ1-1; 7 bases line up with TRBD1. CDR3 length: 16 residues. The V and J ends lost 5 bases and 3 bases, in that order; junction bases with no gene match: 12. Looked up from germline, CDR1 is SGHTA and CDR2 is FQGNSA. This CDR3 reads CASSPAYRQGDTEAFF. The CDR3 DNA sequence: TGTGCCAGCAGCCCCGCCTATAGGCAGGGGGACACTGAAGCTTTCTTT. The full variable domain, completed using reference TRBV7-2 and TRBJ1-1, is GAGVSQSPSNKVTEKGKDVELRCDPISGHTALYWYRQSLGQGLEFLIYFQGNSAPDKSGLPSDRFSAERTGGSVSTLTIQRTQQEDSAVYLCASSPAYRQGDTEAFFGQGTRLTVV.

The J gene is TRBJ2-1, the V gene TRBV7-8; 10 positions agree with TRBD2. CDR3 length: 15 residues. The germline gives CDR1 SGHVS, CDR2 FQNEAQ. The V gene end was trimmed by 5 bases and the J gene end by 3 bases; junction bases not matched to a gene: 4. CDR3 coding DNA: TGTGCCAGCAGCCAAACTAGCGGGGACTACAATGAGCAGTTCTTC. Residues: CASSQTSGDYNEQFF. The entire variable domain, with the rest obtained from reference TRBV7-8 and TRBJ2-1, is as follows: GAGVSQSPRYKVAKRGQDVALRCDPISGHVSLFWYQQALGQGPEFLTYFQNEAQLDKSGLPSDRFFAERPEGSVSTLKIQRTQQEDSAVYLCASSQTSGDYNEQFFGPGTRLTVL.

Only one count was recorded for this clone. The chain combines TRBV5-1 with TRBJ2-7; the match to TRBD2 covers 8 bases. V trimming: 4 bases; J trimming: 2 bases; junction bases outside the gene matches: 8. This CDR3 comprises 15 residues. In germline, CDR1 is SGHRS, CDR2 YFSETQ. The CDR3 here is CASSPRPAGAYEQYF. Written as DNA, the CDR3 is TGCGCCAGCAGCCCCCGCCCAGCGGGGGCCTACGAGCAGTACTTC.

This rearrangement joins TRBV6-1 to TRBJ1-5; TRBD1 is a possible D gene (5 bases). Germline assignment: CDR1 MNHNS and CDR2 SASEGT. This CDR3 is built from 14 residues. V lost 6 bases and J lost 4, with 13 bases in between. The DNA of the CDR3 is TGTGCCAGCAGCGGGGGGACCGAGAATCAGCCCCAGCATTTT. Protein: CASSGGTENQPQHF.

V gene TRBV7-9 combines with J gene TRBJ1-2; D possibly corresponds to TRBD1 (6 bases). This CDR3 comprises 14 residues. V was clipped by 5 bases and J by 4 bases, with 14 bases between them. Germline V lookup: CDR1 SEHNR, CDR2 FQNEAQ (reference sequence). CDR3 region: CASSMGGGGYGYTF. The CDR3 DNA sequence: TGTGCCAGCAGCATGGGGGGGGGCGGCTATGGCTACACCTTC.

CDR3 residues: CASSPRGRRETQYF. CDR3 coding DNA: TGTGCCAGCTCACCACGCGGGAGGCGGGAGACCCAGTACTTC. The chain joins TRBV18 to TRBJ2-5; TRBD2 matches 8 bases. Looked up from germline, CDR1 is KGHSH and CDR2 is LQKENI. V trimming: 1 base; J trimming: 5 bases; junction bases outside the gene matches: 3. The CDR3 length is 14 residues.